This TCR beta chain came from a study of shared clonotypes between healthy human individuals. Study-wide background: Each donor's CD4 naive and CD4 memory cells filled three plates apiece, CD8 naive two, and CD8 memory one. Study-wide findings and caveats: Some naive CD4 clonotypes, roughly 4.5%, turned up in common across a handful of donors. The study found lower generation probabilities in non-shared clonotypes than in those shared by all four donors.

Assay runs were performed at deep level. Using immunoSEQ multiplex PCR, the repertoire was profiled, and TCRdb retains in-frame clones only, with some absent. Of almost 750,000 clones listed, roughly 72% are singletons. A note on this clone: Its antigen remains unidentified.

This CDR3 comprises 15 residues. From germline, CDR1 is SGHKS and CDR2 YYEKEE (reference sequence). V was clipped by 2 bases and J by 5 bases, with 16 bases between them. This chain links TRBV5-5 with TRBJ2-5; possibly TRBD2 for D (6 bases). The origin of this receptor is a woman in her 30s in good health. The sequencing sample was made of memory CD4+ T cells sorted from blood. Regarding subset: CD45RA-negative fraction. CDR3 DNA: TGTGCCAGCAGCTTTGTACTAGCAGGTTGGGAGACCCAGTACTTC. Translating gives CASSFVLAGWETQYF.